The clone carrying this TCR beta chain was observed a few times. The donors were all healthy and Caucasian. This sample is part of a study of identical twins. TCRdb re-called the 5' RACE reads through MiXCR, storing one row per CDR3 protein. The profile shows some 1,600,000 distinct CDR3 sequences, about 32% of them singletons. The clonotype was recovered from a newborn girl in good health. Sequenced input: cord blood.

The CDR3 region has the DNA TGCAGCGTTTCTCCCACTGAAACCGTTAACTATGGCTACACCTTC. This translates into CSVSPTETVNYGYTF. The rearrangement joins TRBV29-1 to TRBJ1-2; D ambiguous. CDR1 SQVTM and CDR2 ANQGSEA come from the germline V gene. There are 15 residues in the CDR3. Trimming removed 5 bases at V and 1 base at J, with 17 bases between.